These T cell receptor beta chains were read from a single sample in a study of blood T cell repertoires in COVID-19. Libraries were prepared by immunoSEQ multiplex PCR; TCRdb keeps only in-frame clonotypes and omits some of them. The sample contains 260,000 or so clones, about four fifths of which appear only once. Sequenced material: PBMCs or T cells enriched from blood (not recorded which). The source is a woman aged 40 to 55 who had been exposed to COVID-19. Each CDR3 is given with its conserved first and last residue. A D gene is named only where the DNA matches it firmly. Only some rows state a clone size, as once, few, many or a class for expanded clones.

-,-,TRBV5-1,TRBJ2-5,TGCGCCAGCAGCTTGGGGGGGGACGGGACCCAGTACTTC,CASSLGGDGTQYF
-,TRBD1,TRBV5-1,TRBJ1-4,TGCGCCAGCAGACCCCCCGGACAGGGGGGATTGGATCTGTTTTTT,CASRPPGQGGLDLFF
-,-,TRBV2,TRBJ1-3,TGTGCCAGCAGTGAAGCGTACAGGCGATCTGGAAACACCATATATTTT,CASSEAYRRSGNTIYF
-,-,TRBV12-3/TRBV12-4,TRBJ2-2,TGTGCCAGCAATCTAGCGAACACCGGGGAGCTGTTTTTT,CASNLANTGELFF
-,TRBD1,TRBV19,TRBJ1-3,TGTGCCAGTGCCCGGGACAGGCAAGGAAACACCATATATTTT,CASARDRQGNTIYF
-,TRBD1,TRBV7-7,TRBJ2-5,TGTGCTAGCAGCTGGGGGACAGGGGAGGAGACCCAGTACTTC,CASSWGTGEETQYF
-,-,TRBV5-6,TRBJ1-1,TGTGCCAGCAGCTTGCTTCAGGGTTTGAAGACTGAAGCTTTCTTT,CASSLLQGLKTEAFF
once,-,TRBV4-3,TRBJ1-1,TGCGCCAGCAGCCAGGAGGACCGAGGCACTGAAGCTTTCTTT,CASSQEDRGTEAFF
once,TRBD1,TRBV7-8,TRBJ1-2,TGTGCCAGCAGCCCGGGGACAGTAAGCTATGGCTACACCTTC,CASSPGTVSYGYTF
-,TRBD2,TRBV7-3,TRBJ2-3,TGTGCCAGCAGCTTCGTCGGTGGCGGGGGACTAGGCACAGATACGCAGTATTTT,CASSFVGGGGLGTDTQYF
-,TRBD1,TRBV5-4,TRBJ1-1,TGTGCCAGCAGCGAAACAGGGGTGAACACTGAAGCTTTCTTT,CASSETGVNTEAFF
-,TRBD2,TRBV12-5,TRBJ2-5,TGTGCTAGTGGTTCCCGGACTAGCGGGGGGGCCCTAGGAGAGACCCAGTACTTC,CASGSRTSGGALGETQYF
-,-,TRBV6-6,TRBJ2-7,TGTGCCAGCAGTTACGAGCCGGCGGGCTCCTACGAGCAGTACTTC,CASSYEPAGSYEQYF
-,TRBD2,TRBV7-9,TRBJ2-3,TGTGCCAGCAGCGACGGCGGGGGACTCACAGATACGCAGTATTTT,CASSDGGGLTDTQYF
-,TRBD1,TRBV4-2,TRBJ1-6,TGTGCCAGCAGCCTTGGACAGGGAAGAGAGTCACCCCTCCACTTT,CASSLGQGRESPLHF
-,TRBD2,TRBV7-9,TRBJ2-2,TGTGCCAGCAGCTTAGAGTATCCTAGCGGGGGGGCCGACACCGGGGAGCTGTTTTTT,CASSLEYPSGGADTGELFF
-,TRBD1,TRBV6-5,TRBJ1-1,TGTGCCAGCAATTCGGAGACAGGGGGCATAGCTGAAGCTTTCTTT,CASNSETGGIAEAFF
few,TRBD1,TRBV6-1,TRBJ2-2,TGTGCCAGCAGTGAGCGGGACAGGGCGGCCGGGGAGCTGTTTTTT,CASSERDRAAGELFF
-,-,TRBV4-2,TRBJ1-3,TGTGCCAGCAATCCCTCAGGTTCTGGAAACACCATATATTTT,CASNPSGSGNTIYF
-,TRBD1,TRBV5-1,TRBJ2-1,TGCGCCAGCAGCTCGGGACAGGGGTTGAATGAGCAGTTCTTC,CASSSGQGLNEQFF
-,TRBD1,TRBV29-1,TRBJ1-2,TGCAGCGCAACAGGGGGCGCGAATTATGGCTACACCTTC,CSATGGANYGYTF
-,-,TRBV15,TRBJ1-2,TGTGCCACCAGCAGCAGGGCCGACTATGGCTACACCTTC,CATSSRADYGYTF
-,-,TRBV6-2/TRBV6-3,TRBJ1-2,TGTGCCAGCAGTTACTCGAGCCTCACAGGGATCTATGGCTACACCTTC,CASSYSSLTGIYGYTF
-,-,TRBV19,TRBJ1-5,TGTGCCAGTAGTATATCGGGAGGGGTTTATAGCAATCAGCCCCAGCATTTT,CASSISGGVYSNQPQHF
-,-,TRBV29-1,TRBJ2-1,TGCAGCTCCGGACTAGGGGGGTCCTACAATGAGCAGTTCTTC,CSSGLGGSYNEQFF
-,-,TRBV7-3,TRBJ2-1,TGTGCCAGCAGCCCCAACGCCGCAGGGCTTGAGCAGTTCTTC,CASSPNAAGLEQFF
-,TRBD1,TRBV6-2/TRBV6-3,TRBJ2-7,TGTGCCAGCAGTCCCCCGGGACAGGCCTACTACGAGCAGTACTTC,CASSPPGQAYYEQYF
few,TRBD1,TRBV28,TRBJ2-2,TGTGCCAGCAGTGAGGCAGGACAGGGAGTGAACACCGGGGAGCTGTTTTTT,CASSEAGQGVNTGELFF
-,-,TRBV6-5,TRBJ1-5,TGTGCCAGCAGTTCCGGGGGAAATAGCAATCAGCCCCAGCATTTT,CASSSGGNSNQPQHF
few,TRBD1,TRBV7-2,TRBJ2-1,TGTGCCAGCACCACCCAGGGGGCTAATGAGCAGTTCTTC,CASTTQGANEQFF
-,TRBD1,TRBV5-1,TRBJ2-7,TGCGCCAGCAGCTTGGTGGGACAGGGAGATAACGAGCAGTACTTC,CASSLVGQGDNEQYF
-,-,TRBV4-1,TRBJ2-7,TGCGCCAGCAGCCAAGAATATAGGGACTCTACCTACGAGCAGTACTTC,CASSQEYRDSTYEQYF